This T cell receptor (beta chain) is drawn from a study of blood T cell repertoires in COVID-19. Across the study: In each case, the material was cDNA or gDNA derived from T cells, B-cell-depleted T cells, or PBMCs.

Authors' methods: For nucleated cells, counts were estimated from reference gene primer amplification. Here immunoSEQ multiplex PCR was the method, and the copy in TCRdb shows in-frame clones only, minus some. For V, J and clone size, that table is used; D and trimming come from the DNA. This sample has about 190,000 clones, with over 70% found just once. The TCR comes from a man aged 55 to 70 with acute or convalescent COVID-19. The sequenced material came from peripheral blood.

CDR3 nucleotide sequence: TGTGCCAGCAGCTTAGAGGCGGGCCCCACAATTCACAATGAGCAGTTCTTC. It yields the protein CASSLEAGPTIHNEQFF. The rearrangement uses TRBV11-2 and TRBJ2-1; perhaps TRBD2 as D (5 bases). This CDR3 spans 17 amino acids. Deletions cut 0 bases from V and 5 bases from J, with 17 bases between. Germline values: CDR1 SGHAT, CDR2 FQNNGV. Complete variable domain (other parts from reference TRBV11-2 and TRBJ2-1): EAGVAQSPRYKIIEKRQSVAFWCNPISGHATLYWYQQILGQGPKLLIQFQNNGVVDDSQLPKDRFSAERLKGVDSTLKIQPAKLEDSAVYLCASSLEAGPTIHNEQFFGPGTRLTVL.